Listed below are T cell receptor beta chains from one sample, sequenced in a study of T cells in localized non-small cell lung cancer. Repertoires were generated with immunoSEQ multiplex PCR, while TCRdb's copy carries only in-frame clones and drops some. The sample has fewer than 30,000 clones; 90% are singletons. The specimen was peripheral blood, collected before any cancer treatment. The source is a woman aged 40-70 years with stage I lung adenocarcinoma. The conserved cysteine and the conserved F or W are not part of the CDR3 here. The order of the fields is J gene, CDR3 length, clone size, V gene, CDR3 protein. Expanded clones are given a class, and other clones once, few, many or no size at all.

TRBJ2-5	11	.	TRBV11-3	ASSPPAGETQY
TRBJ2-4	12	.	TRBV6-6	ASRLGQGENIQY
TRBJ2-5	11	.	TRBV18	ASSLGLQETQY
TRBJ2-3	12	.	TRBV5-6	ASNRQGGPDTQY
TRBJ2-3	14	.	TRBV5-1	ASSLLSGRSTDTQY
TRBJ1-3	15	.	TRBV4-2	ASSHDTEVVAENTIY
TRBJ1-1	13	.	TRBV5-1	ASRAQGGLNTEAF
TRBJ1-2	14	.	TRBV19	ASSIGTGWGNYGYT
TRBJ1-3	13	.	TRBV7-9	ASSDNRDTGNTIY
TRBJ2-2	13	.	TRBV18	ASSRRTSNTGELF
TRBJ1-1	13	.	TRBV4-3	ASSQVGGRGTEAF
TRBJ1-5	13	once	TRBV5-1	ASSLGGNSNQPQH
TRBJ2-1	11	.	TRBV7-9	ASSTGQNNEQF
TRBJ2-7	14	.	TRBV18	ASSPRTSGRVGEQY
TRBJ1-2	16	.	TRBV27	ASSLRVRGREANYGYT
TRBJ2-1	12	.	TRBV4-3	ASSQDPGLREQF
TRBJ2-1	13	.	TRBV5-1	ASSSTTSSINEQF
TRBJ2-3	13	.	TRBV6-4	ASSITSGSSDTQY
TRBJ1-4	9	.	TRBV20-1	SAEGEEKLF
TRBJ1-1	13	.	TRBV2	ASSDWDRGNTEAF
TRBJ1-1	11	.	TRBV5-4	ASSLNQRQEAF
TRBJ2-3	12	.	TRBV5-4	ASNGGARTDTQY
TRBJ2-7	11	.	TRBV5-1	ASSLAGSYEQY
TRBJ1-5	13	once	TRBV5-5	ASSSTVGVNQPQH
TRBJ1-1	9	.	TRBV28	ASSLWTEAF
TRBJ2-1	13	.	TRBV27	ASSLTGTGLNEQF
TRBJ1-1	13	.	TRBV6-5	ASSSQGEVNTEAF
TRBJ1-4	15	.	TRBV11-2	ASSGGTGVATNEKLF
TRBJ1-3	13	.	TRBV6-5	ASTRQGISGNTIY
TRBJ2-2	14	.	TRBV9	ASSSLGGEVTGELF
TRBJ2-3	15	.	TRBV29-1	SVGTSGSAGGADTQY